The following is a T cell receptor (beta chain) sequence with its context. Its antigen is as yet unknown. The entry originates in a study of T cell clonotyping in hematopoietic cell transplantation. Overall study: Cytoreduction preceded collection of pretransplant recipient samples.

The assay was immunoSEQ multiplex PCR, and TCRdb's table has in-frame clones only and misses some. This table holds 25,000 to 35,000 clones, approximately 94% found once. Study-level results: Graft donor and pretransplant recipient Inverse Simpson Index values predicted broader posttransplant TCR diversity. After transplant, recipient diversity fell while pathologically expanded clonotypes grew through day 180. Without cell sorting, CD4 versus CD8 contributions remain unresolved.

Trimming pared 2 bases from V and 7 bases from J, leaving 12 bases between. The CDR3 loop spans 14 amino acids. CDR1 LNHNV and CDR2 YYDKDF come from the germline V gene (reference sequence). The sample's time point: recipient sample about 28 days before transplant, after cytoreduction. V is TRBV15 and J is TRBJ2-1, with D perhaps given as TRBD1 or TRBD2 (5 bases each). The clonotype was recovered from a man aged 45-60 years with acute myeloid leukemia. Some clones in this sample may be carry-over from other donors' samples. The input for sequencing was peripheral blood mononuclear cells, taken before stem cell transplant. The CDR3 DNA sequence: TGTGCCACCAGCAGATCCGTGGGGGTTAATGAGCAGTTCTTC. Amino acids: CATSRSVGVNEQFF.